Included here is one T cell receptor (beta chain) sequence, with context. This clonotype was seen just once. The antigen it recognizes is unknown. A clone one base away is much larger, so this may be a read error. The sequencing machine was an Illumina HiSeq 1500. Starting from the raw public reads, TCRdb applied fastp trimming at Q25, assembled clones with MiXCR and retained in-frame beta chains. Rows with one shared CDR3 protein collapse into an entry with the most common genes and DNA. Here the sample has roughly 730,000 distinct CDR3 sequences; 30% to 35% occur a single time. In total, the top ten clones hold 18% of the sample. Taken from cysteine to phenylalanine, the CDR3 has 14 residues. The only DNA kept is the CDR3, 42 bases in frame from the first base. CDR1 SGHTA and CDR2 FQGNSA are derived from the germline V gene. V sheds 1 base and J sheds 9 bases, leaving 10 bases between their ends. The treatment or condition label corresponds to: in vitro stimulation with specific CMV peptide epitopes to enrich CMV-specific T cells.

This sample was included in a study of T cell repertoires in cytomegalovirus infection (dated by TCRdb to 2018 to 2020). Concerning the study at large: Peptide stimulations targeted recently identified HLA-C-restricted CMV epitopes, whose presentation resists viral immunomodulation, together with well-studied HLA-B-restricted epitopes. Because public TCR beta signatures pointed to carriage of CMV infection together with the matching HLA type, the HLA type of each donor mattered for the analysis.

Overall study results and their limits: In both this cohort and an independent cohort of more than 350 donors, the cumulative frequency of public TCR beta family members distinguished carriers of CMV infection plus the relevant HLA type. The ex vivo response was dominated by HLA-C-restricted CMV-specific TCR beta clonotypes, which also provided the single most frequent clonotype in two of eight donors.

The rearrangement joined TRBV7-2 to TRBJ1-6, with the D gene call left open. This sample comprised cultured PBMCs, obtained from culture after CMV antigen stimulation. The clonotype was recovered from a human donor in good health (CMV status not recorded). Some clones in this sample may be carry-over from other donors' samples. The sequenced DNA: TGTGCCAGCAGCTTAGGGCTTACAATTTCACCCCTCCACTTT. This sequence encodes CASSLGLTISPLHF.